The subject of this entry is one T cell receptor beta chain. Antigen unknown. The multiple sclerosis control group consisted of treatment-naive patients whose relapsing-remitting disease, which was either stable or active, fulfilled revised McDonald criteria. TEMRA cells underwent FACS enrichment and CD8+ and CD4+ T cells underwent negative isolation. The data were obtained in a study of CD8 T cells in Susac syndrome. Study results and caveats: By the study's own acknowledgment, its TCR sequencing and HLA analysis included relatively few individuals.

Germline V lookup: CDR1 MNHEY, CDR2 SVGAGI. CDR3 length: 15 residues. V lost 4 bases and J 7 bases, leaving 17 bases between the germline ends. Reverse transcription of roughly 0.5 to 1 ug RNA was performed with random hexamers. TCR beta CDR3 was amplified by immunoSEQ multiplex PCR. This amplification extended across 54 Vbeta and 13 Jbeta segments. TCRdb re-analysed the immunoSEQ multiplex PCR reads in MiXCR, keeping a single row per CDR3 protein. The sample has 250,000 to 300,000 distinct CDR3 sequences, roughly 85% seen once. The clonotype comes from a human donor with multiple sclerosis. The chain uses TRBV6-5 and TRBJ2-1, with D possibly matching TRBD2 (6 bases). Sequences were obtained from CD8+ T cells from PBMCs. CDR3 in amino acids: CASSFGGRFGNEQFF. CDR3 DNA sequence: TGTGCCAGCAGTTTTGGGGGGAGGTTTGGGAATGAGCAGTTCTTC.